This T cell receptor (beta chain) is drawn from a study of cytotoxic CD8 clonotypes in ibrutinib-treated CLL. Across the study: Roughly 10 relapsed/refractory, 15 treatment-naive; 17 IGHV unmutated. Response samples were taken after a median roughly 12 months of treatment, range 6 to 36.

Broader study findings: Stable or contracted on treatment, public clonotypes were also uncommon.

The sequencing depth, 1 in 200,000 to 1 in 1 million T cells, was the target. This table comes from immunoSEQ multiplex PCR, and its TCRdb copy is limited to in-frame clones, with some not included. The sample consists of 150,000 or so clones, roughly three quarters of them appearing once. CDR3 size: 15 residues. The germline gives CDR1 MNHEY, CDR2 SVGAGI. V trimming: 6 bases; J trimming: 2 bases; junction bases outside the gene matches: 9. About this clone: Its specificity is unknown.

The material was PBMCs, obtained after 12 months of ibrutinib treatment. The V gene is TRBV6-5, the J gene TRBJ2-5; 7 bases are shared with TRBD1. This TCR was recovered from a human donor with chronic lymphocytic leukemia. The CDR3 DNA is TGTGCCAGCAGCCCTACCGGGACAGAGCAAGAGACCCAGTACTTC. This gives the protein CASSPTGTEQETQYF.